The 15 T cell receptor beta chains listed next were all sequenced from one sample in a study of Tregs in tolerant kidney transplant recipients. Clones were read by immunoSEQ multiplex PCR, and TCRdb kept only the in-frame ones, dropping some. Of around 78,000 clones detected, around 93% appear once; the ten largest clones hold approximately 0.35%. The sample consisted of Tregs from blood, taken before the transplant. Every receptor here comes from a human donor who received a combined kidney and bone marrow transplant.

The V call is TRBV5-1, the J call TRBJ2-1; D is possibly TRBD2 (6 bases). Germline-derived CDR1 and CDR2 are SGHRS and YFSETQ. The CDR3 extends over 13 amino acids. Deletions cut 0 bases from V and 8 bases from J, with 9 bases between. The CDR3 sequence: CASSLASVDEQFF. The CDR3 DNA is TGCGCCAGCAGCTTGGCTAGCGTGGATGAGCAGTTCTTC.

The rearrangement uses TRBV4-1 and TRBJ2-7, with TRBD2 matching 14 bases. Germline lookup yields CDR1 MGHRA and CDR2 YSYEKL. Trimming cost V 0 bases and J 6 bases; bases outside gene matches: 4. The CDR3 extends over 16 amino acids. The CDR3 loop is CASSQDGTSGSGEQYF. The CDR3 region has the DNA TGCGCCAGCAGCCAAGACGGGACTAGCGGGAGTGGCGAGCAGTACTTC.

The chain recombines TRBV5-1 with TRBJ2-3; maybe TRBD1 (7 bases). This CDR3 has 14 amino acids. Germline assignment: CDR1 SGHRS and CDR2 YFSETQ. Trimming removed 4 bases from V and 6 bases from J, with 15 bases in between. The CDR3, as DNA: TGCGCCAGCAGCCTCCAGACAGGGAGGGATACGCAGTATTTT. Protein: CASSLQTGRDTQYF.

The chain carries TRBV21-1 and TRBJ2-7; no check of the table's D call, TRBD2, against the DNA was made. TRBV21-1 is flagged as a pseudogene. This CDR3 contains 15 residues. Here the CDR3 DNA reads TGTGCCAGCAGCAAAGTCGAGGGGGGGATTGACGAGCAGTACTTC. Its translation is CASSKVEGGIDEQYF.

The chain has TRBV5-5 and TRBJ1-1; TRBD1 matches at 7 bases. Germline CDR1 SGHKS, CDR2 YYEKEE (reference sequence). The CDR3 runs 16 residues. The ends lost 1 base at V and 1 base at J; junction bases unmatched: 7. CDR3 residues: CASSLHGGQTNTEAFF. The CDR3 DNA reads as TGTGCCAGCAGCTTGCATGGGGGACAGACGAACACTGAAGCTTTCTTT.

The genes are TRBV2 and TRBJ2-7, with 8 bases fitting TRBD1. Germline V gene data show CDR1 as SNHLY and CDR2 as FYNNEI. V was pared by 6 bases and J by 0 bases, with 4 bases of the junction left unmatched. The CDR3 length is 14 residues. The CDR3 DNA reads as TGTGCCAGCAGATGGACAGGGAGCTCCTACGAGCAGTACTTC. It specifies CASRWTGSSYEQYF.

The rearrangement joins TRBV6-6 to TRBJ1-2, with 9 nucleotides matching TRBD1. Germline V CDR1 and CDR2: MNHNY, SVGAGI (reference sequence). The CDR3 runs 12 residues. Trimming took 7 bases from V and 5 from J; bases not matched to a gene: 2. The CDR3 spells CASIGTGYGYTF. CDR3 DNA sequence: TGTGCCAGCATCGGGACAGGGTATGGCTACACCTTC.

As DNA, the CDR3 is TGTGCCAGCAGATCCGACAGGGGCGGCAATCAGCCCCAGCATTTT. This gives the protein CASRSDRGGNQPQHF. The chain carries TRBV28 and TRBJ1-5; 8 bases fit TRBD1. This CDR3 region has 15 residues. The ends lost 6 bases at V and 2 bases at J; junction bases unmatched: 6. CDR1 and CDR2 (germline): MDHEN, SYDVKM.

This clone was seen only once. The V call is TRBV5-1, the J call TRBJ2-3, with 10 bases identical to TRBD2. Germline loops: CDR1 SGHRS, CDR2 YFSETQ. The CDR3 loop spans 15 amino acids. The junction had 1 base not matched to a gene; V was cut back by 1 base and J by 2 bases. CDR3 loop: CASSLTSGTTDTQYF. The CDR3 nucleotides are TGCGCCAGCAGCTTGACTAGCGGGACCACAGATACGCAGTATTTT.

The rearrangement links TRBV2 to TRBJ2-1; no reliable D call. The V gene lost 3 bases and the J gene lost 3 bases, with 3 bases spanning the gap. Germline V lookup: CDR1 SNHLY, CDR2 FYNNEI. The CDR3 contains 12 residues. The CDR3 protein is CASSEGYNEQFF. CDR3 nucleotide sequence: TGTGCCAGCAGTGAGGGCTACAATGAGCAGTTCTTC.

The chain carries TRBV4-1 and TRBJ2-7; D gene ambiguous. V gave up 1 base and J gave up 6 bases, with 13 bases separating them. Per germline, CDR1 MGHRA and CDR2 YSYEKL. The CDR3 totals 14 residues. The CDR3 bases are TGCGCCAGCAGCCAAGGGCTCCTCGGAGTCGAGCAGTACTTC. Protein product: CASSQGLLGVEQYF.

The CDR3 DNA reads TGTGCCAGCAGCTTTATACCCAGGCCCAGGGGGGAGACCCAGTACTTC. It translates to CASSFIPRPRGETQYF. This rearrangement joins TRBV5-4 to TRBJ2-5, with 7 bases lining up with TRBD1. The germline V gene encodes CDR1 SGHNT and CDR2 YYREEE (reference sequence). The CDR3 consists of 16 residues. V was pared by 2 bases and J by 5 bases, with 12 bases of the junction left unmatched. Combining the CDR3 with reference TRBV5-4 and TRBJ2-5 gives the whole variable domain ETGVTQSPTHLIKTRGQQVTLRCSSQSGHNTVSWYQQALGQGPQFIFQYYREEENGRGNFPPRFSGLQFPNYSSELNVNALELDDSALYLCASSFIPRPRGETQYFGPGTRLLVL.

The chain couples TRBV7-2 to TRBJ2-3, with TRBD2 as a possible D gene (6 bases). This CDR3 comprises 15 residues. From germline, CDR1 is SGHTA and CDR2 FQGNSA. Trimming took 1 base from V and 1 from J, leaving 9 bases between them. The CDR3 DNA reads as TGTGCCAGCAGCTTAGTCGAGCGGGGCACAGATACGCAGTATTTT. This translates into CASSLVERGTDTQYF.

This rearrangement joins TRBV10-3 to TRBJ2-7; D perhaps matches TRBD1 (5 bases). The germline V gene encodes CDR1 ENHRY and CDR2 SYGVKD. V shed 6 bases and J shed 6 bases, with 18 bases lying between them. The CDR3 totals 14 residues. CDR3 bases: TGTGCCATCAGGCTCTCCCAGGGAACCGCCGAGCAGTACTTC. This sequence encodes CAIRLSQGTAEQYF.

The chain carries TRBV5-6 and TRBJ2-5; D gene ambiguous. The germline CDR1 and CDR2 sequences are SGHDT and YYEEEE. This CDR3 spans 16 amino acids. With 0 bases removed from V and 1 base from J, the gap between germline ends came to 13 bases. CDR3 amino acids: CASSLGLSGIQETQYF. The CDR3, as DNA: TGTGCCAGCAGCTTGGGGTTATCTGGGATCCAAGAGACCCAGTACTTC.